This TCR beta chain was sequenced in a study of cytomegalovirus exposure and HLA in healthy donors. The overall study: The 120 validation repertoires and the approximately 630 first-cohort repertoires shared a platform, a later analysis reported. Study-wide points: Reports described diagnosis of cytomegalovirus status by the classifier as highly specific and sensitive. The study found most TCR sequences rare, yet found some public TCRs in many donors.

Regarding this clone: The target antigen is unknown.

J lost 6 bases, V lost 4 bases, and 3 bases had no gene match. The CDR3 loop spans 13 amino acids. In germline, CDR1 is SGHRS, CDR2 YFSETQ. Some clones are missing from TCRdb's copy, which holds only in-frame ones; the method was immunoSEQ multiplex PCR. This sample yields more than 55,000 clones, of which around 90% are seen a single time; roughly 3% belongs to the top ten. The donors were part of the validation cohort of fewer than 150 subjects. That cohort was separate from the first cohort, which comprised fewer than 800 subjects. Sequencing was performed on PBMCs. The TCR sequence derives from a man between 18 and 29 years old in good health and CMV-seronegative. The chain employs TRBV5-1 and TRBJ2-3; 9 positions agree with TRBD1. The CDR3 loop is CASSLGQGDTQYF. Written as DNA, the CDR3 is TGCGCCAGCAGCCTCGGACAGGGGGATACGCAGTATTTT. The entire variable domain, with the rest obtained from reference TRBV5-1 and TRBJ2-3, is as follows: KAGVTQTPRYLIKTRGQQVTLSCSPISGHRSVSWYQQTPGQGLQFLFEYFSETQRNKGNFPGRFSGRQFSNSRSEMNVSTLELGDSALYLCASSLGQGDTQYFGPGTRLTVL.